Following are 16 T cell receptor beta chains from one sample sequenced in a study of tumor-infiltrating lymphocytes in primary liver carcinoma. Alongside blood RNA obtained from unsorted whole blood, germline DNA was also extracted. Using a constant-region primer together with ProtoScript II reverse transcriptase, TCR beta cDNA was made from 450 to 600 ng of total RNA. Generation of the TCR beta libraries relied on three nested multiplex PCR rounds using slightly modified ARM-PCR. The opening two PCR rounds, about 10 cycles each, paired TRBV1-TRBV30 forward primers with a C-beta reverse primer. Each CDR3 protein gets one entry after TCRdb re-called the multiplex PCR reads with MiXCR. The sample lists about 350,000 distinct CDR3 sequences; approximately 65% were seen once. Sequences were obtained from peripheral blood. The receptor set was obtained from a man aged 35 to 55 with primary liver carcinoma and hepatitis B virus infection.

Worth noting for this clonotype: A read error may be the cause here, since a much bigger clone is one base away. V gene TRBV6-6 combines with J gene TRBJ1-2, with D uncertain. The V gene's germline CDR1 is MNHNY and CDR2 SVGAGI (reference sequence). The CDR3 has 14 amino acids. In DNA form, the CDR3 reads TGTGCCAGCAGTTACTCGAGTCCGAACTATGACTACACCTTC. Translating it yields CASSYSSPNYDYTF.

On this clonotype itself: The conserved phenylalanine or tryptophan normally closing the CDR3 is absent here, so this likely arose from a read error. V and J are TRBV6-6 and TRBJ2-4, with unresolved D. V dropped 7 bases and J dropped 6 bases, with 13 bases sitting between them. Germline V lookup: CDR1 MNHNY, CDR2 SVGAGI (reference sequence). The CDR3 has 13 residues. The CDR3 sequence: CASTSLAANIQYS. The CDR3 bases are TGTGCCAGCACTTCTTTGGCGGCAAACATTCAGTACTCC.

The chain links TRBV5-4 to TRBJ1-1; possibly TRBD1 for D (5 bases). This CDR3 contains 14 residues. In germline, CDR1 is SGHNT, CDR2 YYREEE (reference sequence). Trimming pared 4 bases from V and 5 bases from J, leaving 15 bases between. The DNA for the CDR3 is TGTGCCAGCAGCCCCCCCGGCAGGGATACTGAAGCTTTCTTT. This sequence encodes CASSPPGRDTEAFF.

The V gene is TRBV28, the J gene TRBJ2-3; D ambiguous. The CDR3 is made up of 12 amino acids. Trimming removed 3 bases at V and 3 bases at J, with 4 bases between. The germline CDR1 and CDR2 sequences are MDHEN and SYDVKM. CDR3 coding DNA: TGTGCCAGCAGTTTTCCGACAGATACGCAGTATTTT. This translates into CASSFPTDTQYF.

In regard to this clonotype: This sequence may be a read error, since a much larger clone differs from it by one base. This rearrangement joins TRBV29-1 to TRBJ1-6, with 9 nucleotides matching TRBD1. CDR3 length: 15 amino acids. Germline V gives CDR1 SQVTM, CDR2 ANQGSEA. DNA of the CDR3: TGCAGAGTTGCCGCGGGACAGGGAGGCAATTCACCCCTCCACTTT. It specifies CRVAAGQGGNSPLHF.

With respect to this clonotype: A read error may be the cause here, since a much bigger clone is one base away. The chain links TRBV12-3 or TRBV12-4 to TRBJ1-1, with no clear D. With 7 bases removed from V and 6 bases from J, the gap between germline ends came to 15 bases. The CDR3 is 13 residues long. This CDR3 is CASNPTARAEAFF. The CDR3 nucleotides are TGTGCCAGCAATCCAACAGCCCGGGCTGAAGCTTTCTTT.

There are many counts of this clonotype. J is TRBJ2-3 and V is TRBV4-2, with 13 bases aligning to TRBD2. Germline V gene data show CDR1 as LGHNA and CDR2 as YNFKEQ. J gave up 0 bases and V 1 base, and 7 bases lay outside the gene matches. The CDR3 has 19 residues. CDR3 DNA: TGTGCCAGCAGCCAAGGCGCCGGGACTAGCGGGACCAGCACAGATACGCAGTATTTT. It translates to CASSQGAGTSGTSTDTQYF.

The chain carries TRBV12-3 or TRBV12-4 and TRBJ2-3; D is uncertain. The CDR3 loop spans 15 amino acids. V dropped 6 bases and J dropped 2 bases, with 15 bases sitting between them. The CDR3 nucleotides read TGTGCCAGCAGCTTATTTGGCTCCCCCACAGATACGCAGTATTTT. Protein: CASSLFGSPTDTQYF.

This clonotype was seen a few times. This sequence may be a read error, since a much larger clone differs from it by one base. The V call is TRBV12-3 or TRBV12-4, the J call TRBJ1-2; 8 bases match TRBD1. The CDR3 is 13 amino acids. This CDR3 is CTSSSDRAYGYTF. In DNA, the CDR3 is TGTACCAGCAGTTCGGACAGGGCCTATGGCTACACCTTC.

This clonotype was detected only once. The CDR3 sequence is CASSPRSMVATYNEQFF. The CDR3 nucleotides read TGTGCCAGCAGCCCCCGTAGTATGGTAGCGACCTACAATGAGCAGTTCTTC. This chain links TRBV11-2 with TRBJ2-1; D might be TRBD2 (5 bases). There are 17 residues in the CDR3. In germline, CDR1 is SGHAT, CDR2 FQNNGV. V lost 5 bases to trimming and J lost 2 bases, with 19 bases between them.

For this clonotype: The junction departs from the called germline gene at one end, perhaps through a read error. The genes are TRBV11-2 and TRBJ2-1, with 7 positions matching TRBD1. CDR1 is SGHAT, CDR2 FQNNGV, per germline. The CDR3 runs 15 residues. DNA for the CDR3: TGTACCAGCAGCTTAGGGGGCTGGAATTACAATGAGCAGTTCTTC. This sequence encodes CTSSLGGWNYNEQFF. Using reference TRBV11-2 and TRBJ2-1 for the parts outside the CDR3, the full variable domain is EAGVAQSPRYKIIEKRQSVAFWCNPISGHATLYWYQQILGQGPKLLIQFQNNGVVDDSQLPKDRFSAERLKGVDSTLKIQPAKLEDSAVYLCTSSLGGWNYNEQFFGPGTRLTVL.

A remark on this clonotype: Because it lacks the conserved phenylalanine or tryptophan at the end, this CDR3 is likely a read error. The J gene is TRBJ1-3, the V gene TRBV11-2; D uncertain. The CDR3 has 13 residues. Germline assignment: CDR1 SGHAT and CDR2 FQNNGV. The CDR3 DNA reads as TGTGCCAGCAGTCCCCCCTCTGGAAACACGATATATTCT. It translates to CASSPPSGNTIYS.

This clonotype was detected a few times. A much more abundant neighbour one base away suggests this may be a read error. This chain joins TRBV6-2 or TRBV6-3 and TRBJ2-2; D might be TRBD1 or TRBD2, each matching 6 bases. V was shortened by 7 bases and J by 4 bases, with 19 bases between the two germline ends. CDR3 size: 16 residues. In germline, CDR1 is MNHEY, CDR2 SVGEGT. The CDR3 coding sequence is TGTGCCAGCAATCCCGGGGGCGGCCCGAGCACCGGGGAGCTGTTTTTT. Translated, it gives CASNPGGGPSTGELFF.

This clonotype came up many times. The V gene is TRBV6-2 or TRBV6-3, the J gene TRBJ2-1; the D is unclear. V lost 5 bases, J lost 8 bases, and 13 bases lay in between. In germline, CDR1 is MNHEY, CDR2 SVGEGT. The CDR3 extends over 13 amino acids. This chain's CDR3 is CASSPHTRDEQFF. CDR3 bases: TGTGCCAGCAGTCCCCACACACGGGATGAGCAGTTCTTC.

With regard to this clonotype: Without the conserved terminal phenylalanine or tryptophan, this CDR3 likely stems from a read error. J is TRBJ2-3 and V is TRBV11-2; possibly TRBD2 for D (5 bases). This CDR3 spans 14 amino acids. Trimming left V 6 bases short and J 12 bases short, with 22 bases between. Germline V CDR1 and CDR2: SGHAT, FQNNGV. The CDR3 nucleotides read TGTGCCAGCAGTCCTGGACTCCAAGGAGTTACACAGTATTAT. It specifies CASSPGLQGVTQYY.

This clonotype was picked up many times. V is TRBV6-1 and J is TRBJ1-4; D gene uncertain. The germline V and J ends were trimmed by 10 bases and 7 bases, with 16 bases remaining between them. This CDR3 is built from 13 residues. CDR1 is MNHNS, CDR2 SASEGT, per germline. CDR3 amino acids: CATQQPTTEKLFF. CDR3 in DNA: TGTGCCACACAACAACCAACAACTGAAAAACTGTTTTTT.